Presented here are 17 T cell receptor beta chains from one specimen sequenced in a study of cytomegalovirus exposure and HLA in healthy donors. The PCR contained 60 Vbeta and 13 Jbeta primers. This table comes from immunoSEQ multiplex PCR, and its TCRdb copy is limited to in-frame clones, with some not included. Among some 50,000 clones, around 67% were seen once, and the ten largest hold roughly a fifth. Sample: PBMCs. The receptors come from a woman aged 45-60 years in good health and CMV-seropositive.

The V gene is TRBV7-8, the J gene TRBJ1-4; D ambiguous. CDR1 SGHVS and CDR2 FQNEAQ come from the germline V gene. The CDR3 runs 14 residues. V dropped 5 bases and J dropped 9 bases, with 16 bases sitting between them. For the CDR3, the DNA is TGTGCCAGCAGCCTATCCGGGGTTATGCAAAAACTGTTTTTT. Its translation: CASSLSGVMQKLFF.

This clone was found once. The chain has TRBV7-9 and TRBJ1-3; maybe TRBD1 (6 bases). Trimming pared 5 bases from V and 0 bases from J, leaving 14 bases between. This CDR3 is built from 16 residues. Germline lookup yields CDR1 SEHNR and CDR2 FQNEAQ (reference sequence). The CDR3 region has the DNA TGTGCCAGCAGCCATAATAACAGGGTCTCTGGAAACACCATATATTTT. Encoded protein: CASSHNNRVSGNTIYF. Based on the CDR3 plus reference TRBV7-9 and TRBJ1-3, the full variable domain is DTGVSQNPRHKITKRGQNVTFRCDPISEHNRLYWYRQTLGQGPEFLTYFQNEAQLEKSRLLSDRFSAERPKGSFSTLEIQRTEQGDSAMYLCASSHNNRVSGNTIYFGEGSWLTVV.

This chain uses TRBV5-1 with TRBJ2-1; perhaps TRBD2 as D (7 bases). Deletions cut 6 bases from V and 0 bases from J, with 16 bases between. CDR3 size: 16 residues. CDR1 and CDR2 from the germline V gene are SGHRS and YFSETQ. The CDR3 DNA is TGCGCCAGCACCCGGCAGGGGACTAACTCCTACAATGAGCAGTTCTTC. It yields the protein CASTRQGTNSYNEQFF. Full variable domain (remainder filled in from reference TRBV5-1 and TRBJ2-1): KAGVTQTPRYLIKTRGQQVTLSCSPISGHRSVSWYQQTPGQGLQFLFEYFSETQRNKGNFPGRFSGRQFSNSRSEMNVSTLELGDSALYLCASTRQGTNSYNEQFFGPGTRLTVL.

The V call is TRBV5-4, the J call TRBJ2-1; D is possibly TRBD2 (5 bases). CDR3 length equals 11 residues. V was shortened by 1 base and J by 13 bases, with 9 bases between the two germline ends. Germline CDR1 SGHNT, CDR2 YYREEE (reference sequence). The CDR3 bases are TGTGCCAGCAGCTTGCGAGGGTCTCAGTTCTTC. It specifies CASSLRGSQFF.

The CDR3 nucleotides are TGTGCCAGTAGTAGCGGACAGGGAGCGTTGGGGAACACTGAAGCTTTCTTT. Translated: CASSSGQGALGNTEAFF. This chain connects TRBV19 to TRBJ1-1; 8 nucleotides match TRBD1. The CDR3 consists of 17 residues. V gave up 4 bases and J gave up 1 base; unmatched junction bases: 11. CDR1 and CDR2 from the germline V gene are LNHDA and SQIVND (reference sequence).

The chain employs TRBV6-1 and TRBJ2-7; TRBD2 is a possible D gene (6 bases). Germline loops: CDR1 MNHNS, CDR2 SASEGT. The CDR3 extends over 14 amino acids. V dropped 6 bases and J dropped 0 bases, with 12 bases sitting between them. In DNA form, the CDR3 reads TGTGCCAGCAGCTCAGCGGGCCACTCCTACGAGCAGTACTTC. It encodes CASSSAGHSYEQYF.

The chain employs TRBV7-6 and TRBJ2-3; no clear D gene. CDR1 SGHVS and CDR2 FNYEAQ come from the germline V gene. The CDR3 totals 14 residues. Trimming took off 0 bases at V and 2 bases at J, with 6 bases between the two ends. The CDR3 bases are TGTGCCAGCAGCTTAGCGCCAGACACAGATACGCAGTATTTT. Encoded protein: CASSLAPDTDTQYF.

The chain has TRBV6-1 and TRBJ2-2; 9 nucleotides line up with TRBD1. CDR1 MNHNS and CDR2 SASEGT come from the germline V gene. The V segment lost 7 bases and the J segment 6 bases; nucleotides outside the gene matches: 9. There are 15 residues in the CDR3. The CDR3 DNA reads as TGTGCCAGCACCCTGGGACAGGGAGCCGCCGGGGAGCTGTTTTTT. Translated: CASTLGQGAAGELFF.

V and J are TRBV2 and TRBJ2-5; D is possibly TRBD1 (6 bases). With the DNA end fitting TRBJ2-7 better, the J assignment may be wrong. The germline V gene encodes CDR1 SNHLY and CDR2 FYNNEI. This CDR3 contains 15 residues. The CDR3 sequence is CASSNPGTPPYEQYF. The CDR3 DNA reads TGTGCCAGCAGTAACCCCGGGACACCTCCCTACGAGCAGTACTTC.

The table lists this clone with a count of one. This chain links TRBV28 with TRBJ2-7; 8 bases are a match to TRBD2. V dropped 9 bases and J dropped 5; count of bases not matched to a gene: 9. In germline, CDR1 is MDHEN, CDR2 SYDVKM. There are 13 residues in the CDR3. CDR3 in amino acids: CASWVAGRNEQYF. In nucleotides, the CDR3 is TGTGCCAGTTGGGTAGCGGGACGGAACGAGCAGTACTTC.

CDR3 DNA sequence: TGCGCCAGCAGCCGGGGGCCTAGCGGGAGGGCCGGGCAAGAGACCCAGTACTTC. Amino acid sequence: CASSRGPSGRAGQETQYF. The chain uses TRBV5-1 and TRBJ2-5, with TRBD2 matching over 12 bases. V lost 4 bases to trimming and J lost 2 bases; unmatched junction nucleotides: 12. The CDR3 sequence is 18 residues long. Germline V gives CDR1 SGHRS, CDR2 YFSETQ. Supplemented by reference TRBV5-1 and TRBJ2-5, the full variable domain reads KAGVTQTPRYLIKTRGQQVTLSCSPISGHRSVSWYQQTPGQGLQFLFEYFSETQRNKGNFPGRFSGRQFSNSRSEMNVSTLELGDSALYLCASSRGPSGRAGQETQYFGPGTRLLVL.

This sequence joins TRBV5-6 and TRBJ1-2; possibly TRBD1 for D (5 bases). The ends were cut back, 4 bases at V and 3 bases at J, with 19 bases in the middle. Germline V lookup: CDR1 SGHDT, CDR2 YYEEEE. The CDR3 sequence is 16 residues long. The CDR3 bases are TGTGCCAGCAGCCTCCGGACGGCGGGGCGCCACTATGGCTACACCTTC. Protein product: CASSLRTAGRHYGYTF.

The genes are TRBV7-6 and TRBJ2-2, with 10 bases aligning to TRBD1. CDR3 length: 14 amino acids. Germline loops: CDR1 SGHVS, CDR2 FNYEAQ. With 5 bases clipped from V and 9 bases from J, the junction kept 6 bases outside the gene matches. The CDR3 region is CASSQGTGARELFF. DNA for the CDR3: TGTGCCAGCAGCCAAGGGACAGGGGCGAGGGAGCTGTTTTTT.

The chain carries TRBV18 and TRBJ1-3; 8 positions agree with TRBD1. Per germline, CDR1 KGHSH and CDR2 LQKENI. Unmatched junction bases numbered 5, after V lost 3 bases and J lost 1 base. The CDR3 loop spans 16 amino acids. CDR3 protein: CASSPGTGGSGNTIYF. The DNA for the CDR3 is TGTGCCAGCTCACCCGGAACAGGGGGTTCTGGAAACACCATATATTTT.

The rearrangement joins TRBV9 to TRBJ1-1; a possible D gene is TRBD1 (6 bases). Trimming left V 4 bases short and J 3 bases short, with 10 bases between. The length of the CDR3 is 13 residues. From germline, CDR1 is SGDLS and CDR2 YYNGEE. The CDR3 coding sequence is TGTGCCAGCAGCACCCGGACAGACACTGAAGCTTTCTTT. Its translation is CASSTRTDTEAFF.

The sample holds a few counts of this clone. The V and J genes are TRBV7-2 and TRBJ1-3; weak D call: TRBD1 (6 bases). This CDR3 is 15 amino acids long. Trimming removed 4 bases from V and 0 bases from J, with 10 bases in between. CDR1 SGHTA and CDR2 FQGNSA come from the germline V gene. CDR3 loop: CASSYDRSSGNTIYF. The DNA of the CDR3 is TGTGCCAGCAGCTATGACAGGAGCTCTGGAAACACCATATATTTT.

The chain has TRBV4-1 and TRBJ1-5; maybe TRBD1 (5 bases). Germline V gene data show CDR1 as MGHRA and CDR2 as YSYEKL. This CDR3 comprises 15 residues. The ends were cut back, 3 bases at V and 3 bases at J, with 12 bases in the middle. CDR3 sequence reads: CASSQANRINQPQHF. CDR3 nucleotides: TGCGCCAGCAGCCAGGCTAACAGGATCAATCAGCCCCAGCATTTT.